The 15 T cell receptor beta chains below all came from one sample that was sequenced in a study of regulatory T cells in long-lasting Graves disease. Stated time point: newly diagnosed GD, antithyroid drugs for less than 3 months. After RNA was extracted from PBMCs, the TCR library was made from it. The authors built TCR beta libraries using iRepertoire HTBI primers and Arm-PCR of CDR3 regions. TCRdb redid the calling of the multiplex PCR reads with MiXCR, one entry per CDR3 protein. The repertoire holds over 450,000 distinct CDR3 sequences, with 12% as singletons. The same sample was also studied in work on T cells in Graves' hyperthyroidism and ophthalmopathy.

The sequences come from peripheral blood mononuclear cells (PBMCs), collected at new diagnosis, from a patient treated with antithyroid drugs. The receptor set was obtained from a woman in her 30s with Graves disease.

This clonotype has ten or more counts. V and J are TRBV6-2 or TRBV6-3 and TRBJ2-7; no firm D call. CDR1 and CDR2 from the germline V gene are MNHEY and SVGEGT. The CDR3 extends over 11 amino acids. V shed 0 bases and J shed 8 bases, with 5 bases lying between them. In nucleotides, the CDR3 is TGTGCCAGCAGTTACTCGACCCAGCAGTACTTC. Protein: CASSYSTQQYF.

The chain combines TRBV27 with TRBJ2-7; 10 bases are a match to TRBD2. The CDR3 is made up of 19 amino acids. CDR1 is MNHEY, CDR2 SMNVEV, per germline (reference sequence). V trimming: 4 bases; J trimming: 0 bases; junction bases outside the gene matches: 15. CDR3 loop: CASSSYGRIAGGSSYEQYF. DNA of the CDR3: TGTGCCAGCAGTTCATACGGAAGAATAGCGGGAGGCTCCTCCTACGAGCAGTACTTC.

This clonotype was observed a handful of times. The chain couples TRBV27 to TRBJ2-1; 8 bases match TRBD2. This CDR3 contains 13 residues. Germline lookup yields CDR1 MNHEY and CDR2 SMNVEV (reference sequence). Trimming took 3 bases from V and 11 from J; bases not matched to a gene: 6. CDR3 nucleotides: TGTGCCAGCAGTTTGGGGACTAGAGTAAAGCAGTTCTTC. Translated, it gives CASSLGTRVKQFF.

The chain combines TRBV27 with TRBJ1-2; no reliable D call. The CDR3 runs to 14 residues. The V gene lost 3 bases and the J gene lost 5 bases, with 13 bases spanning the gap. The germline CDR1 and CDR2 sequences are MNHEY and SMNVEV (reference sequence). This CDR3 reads CASSLRQTMYGYTF. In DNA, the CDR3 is TGTGCCAGCAGTTTGCGGCAGACTATGTATGGCTACACCTTC.

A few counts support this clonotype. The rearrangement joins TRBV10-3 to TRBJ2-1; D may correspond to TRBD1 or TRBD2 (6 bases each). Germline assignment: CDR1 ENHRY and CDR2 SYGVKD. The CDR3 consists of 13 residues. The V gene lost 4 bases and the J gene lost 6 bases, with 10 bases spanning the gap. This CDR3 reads CAISVGGSNEQFF. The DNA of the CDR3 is TGTGCCATCAGTGTAGGGGGGAGCAATGAGCAGTTCTTC.

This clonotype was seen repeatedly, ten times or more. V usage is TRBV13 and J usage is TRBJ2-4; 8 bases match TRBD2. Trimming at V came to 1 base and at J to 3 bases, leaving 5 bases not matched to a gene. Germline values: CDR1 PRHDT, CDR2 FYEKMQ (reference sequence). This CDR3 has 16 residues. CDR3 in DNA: TGTGCCAGCAGCTTAGCTAACGGGGGGGTCAAAAACATTCAGTACTTC. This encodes CASSLANGGVKNIQYF.

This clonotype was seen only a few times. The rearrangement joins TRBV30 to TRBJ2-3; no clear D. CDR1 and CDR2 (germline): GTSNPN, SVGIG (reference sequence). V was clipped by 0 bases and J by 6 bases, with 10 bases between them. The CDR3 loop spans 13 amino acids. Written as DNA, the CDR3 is TGTGCCTGGAGTGTCGCTTTGGGGGATACGCAGTATTTT. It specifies CAWSVALGDTQYF.

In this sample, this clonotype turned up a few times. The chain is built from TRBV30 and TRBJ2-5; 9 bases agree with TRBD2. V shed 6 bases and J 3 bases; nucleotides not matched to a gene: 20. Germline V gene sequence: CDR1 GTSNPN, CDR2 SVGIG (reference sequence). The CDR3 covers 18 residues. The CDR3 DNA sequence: TGTGCCTGTTCCAACCCCCGGACTAGCGCCAATTCGGAAGAGACCCAGTACTTC. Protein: CACSNPRTSANSEETQYF. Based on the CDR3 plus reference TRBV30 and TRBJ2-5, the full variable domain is SQTIHQWPATLVQPVGSPLSLECTVEGTSNPNLYWYRQAAGRGLQLLFYSVGIGQISSEVPQNLSASRPQDRQFILSSKKLLLSDSGFYLCACSNPRTSANSEETQYFGPGTRLLVL.

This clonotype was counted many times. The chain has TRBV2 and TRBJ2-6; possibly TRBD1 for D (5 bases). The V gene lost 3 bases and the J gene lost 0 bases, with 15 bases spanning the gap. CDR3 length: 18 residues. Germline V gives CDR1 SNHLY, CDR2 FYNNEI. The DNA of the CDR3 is TGTGCCAGCAGTGACAGCTTGACAGTCCGCTCTGGGGCCAACGTCCTGACTTTC. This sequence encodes CASSDSLTVRSGANVLTF. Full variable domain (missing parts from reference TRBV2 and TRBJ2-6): EPEVTQTPSHQVTQMGQEVILRCVPISNHLYFYWYRQILGQKVEFLVSFYNNEISEKSEIFDDQFSVERPDGSNFTLKIRSTKLEDSAMYFCASSDSLTVRSGANVLTFGAGSRLTVL.

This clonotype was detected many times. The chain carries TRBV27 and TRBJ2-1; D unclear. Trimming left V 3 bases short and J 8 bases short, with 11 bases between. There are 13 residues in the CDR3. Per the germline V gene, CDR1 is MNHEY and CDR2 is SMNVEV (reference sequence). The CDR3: CASSFVSEDEQFF. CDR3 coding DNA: TGTGCCAGCAGTTTCGTTAGTGAAGATGAGCAGTTCTTC.

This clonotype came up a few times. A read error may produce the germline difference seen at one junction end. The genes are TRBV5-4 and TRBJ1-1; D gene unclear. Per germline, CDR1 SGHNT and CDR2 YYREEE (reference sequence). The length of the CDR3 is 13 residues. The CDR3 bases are TGTGCCAGCAGCTTGGACTCGAACACTAAAGCTTTCTTT. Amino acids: CASSLDSNTKAFF.

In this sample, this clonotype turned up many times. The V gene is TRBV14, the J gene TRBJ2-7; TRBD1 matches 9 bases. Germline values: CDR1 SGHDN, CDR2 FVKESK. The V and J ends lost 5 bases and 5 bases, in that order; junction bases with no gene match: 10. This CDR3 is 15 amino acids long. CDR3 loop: CASSYVTGGWNEQYF. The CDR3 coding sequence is TGTGCCAGCAGCTACGTTACAGGGGGCTGGAACGAGCAGTACTTC.

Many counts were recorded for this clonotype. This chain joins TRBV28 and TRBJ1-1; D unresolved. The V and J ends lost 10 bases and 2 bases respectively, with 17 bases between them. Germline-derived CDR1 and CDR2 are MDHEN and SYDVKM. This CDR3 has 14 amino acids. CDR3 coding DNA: TGTGCCATCTCCGGGGAGGGCAGCAACACTGAAGCTTTCTTT. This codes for CAISGEGSNTEAFF.

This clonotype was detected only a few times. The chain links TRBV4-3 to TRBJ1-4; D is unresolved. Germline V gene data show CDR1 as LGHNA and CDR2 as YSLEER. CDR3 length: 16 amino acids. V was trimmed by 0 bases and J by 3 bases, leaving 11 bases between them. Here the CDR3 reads CASSQDLGLPNEKLFF. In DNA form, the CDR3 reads TGCGCCAGCAGCCAAGATTTAGGGTTACCTAATGAAAAACTGTTTTTT.

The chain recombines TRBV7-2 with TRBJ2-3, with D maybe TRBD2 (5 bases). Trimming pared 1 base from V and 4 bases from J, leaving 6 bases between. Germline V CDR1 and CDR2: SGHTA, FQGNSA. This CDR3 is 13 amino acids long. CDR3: CTSSLGGPDTQYF. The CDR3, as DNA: TGTACCAGCAGCTTAGGCGGGCCAGATACGCAGTATTTT.